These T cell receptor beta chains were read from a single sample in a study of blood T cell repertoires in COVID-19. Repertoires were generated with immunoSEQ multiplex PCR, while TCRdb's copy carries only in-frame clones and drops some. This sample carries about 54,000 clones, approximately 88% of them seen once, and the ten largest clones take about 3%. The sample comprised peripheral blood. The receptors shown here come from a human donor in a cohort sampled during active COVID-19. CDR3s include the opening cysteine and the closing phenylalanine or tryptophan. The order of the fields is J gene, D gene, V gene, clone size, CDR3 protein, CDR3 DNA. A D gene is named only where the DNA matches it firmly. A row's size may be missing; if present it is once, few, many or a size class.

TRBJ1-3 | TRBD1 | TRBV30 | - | CAWSSTGATGNTIYF | TGTGCCTGGAGTTCGACAGGGGCTACAGGAAACACCATATATTTT
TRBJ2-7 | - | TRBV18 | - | CASSPLDRSPYEQYF | TGTGCCAGCTCACCACTAGACAGGTCCCCTTACGAGCAGTACTTC
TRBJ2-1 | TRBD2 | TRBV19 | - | CASSILAGYNEQFF | TGTGCCAGTAGTATTCTAGCGGGATACAATGAGCAGTTCTTC
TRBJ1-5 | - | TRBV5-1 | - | CASSFSGDGQPQHF | TGCGCCAGCAGCTTTTCAGGGGACGGTCAGCCCCAGCATTTT
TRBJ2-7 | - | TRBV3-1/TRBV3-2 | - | CASSLSGWGSGEQYF | TGTGCCAGCAGCCTTAGCGGCTGGGGTTCGGGCGAGCAGTACTTC
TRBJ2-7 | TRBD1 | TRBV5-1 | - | CASSLTGGDYEQYF | TGCGCCAGCAGCTTGACAGGGGGCGACTACGAGCAGTACTTC
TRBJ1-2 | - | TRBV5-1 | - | CASSLVQGFDGYTF | TGCGCCAGCAGCTTGGTCCAGGGGTTTGATGGCTACACCTTC
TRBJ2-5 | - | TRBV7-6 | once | CASSRGGASVTETQYF | TGTGCCAGCAGCAGGGGGGGGGCTAGCGTTACGGAGACCCAGTACTTC
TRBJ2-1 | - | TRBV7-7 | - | CASSLVAGLGYNEQFF | TGTGCCAGCAGCTTAGTGGCAGGGCTGGGCTACAATGAGCAGTTCTTC
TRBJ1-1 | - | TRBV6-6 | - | CASLPGAKNTEAFF | TGTGCCAGCCTCCCTGGGGCCAAGAACACTGAAGCTTTCTTT
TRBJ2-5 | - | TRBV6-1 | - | CASSEAHVSRGARETQYF | TGTGCCAGCAGTGAAGCGCACGTTTCCCGGGGGGCCCGGGAGACCCAGTACTTC
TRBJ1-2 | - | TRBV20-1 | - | CSASARGYYGYTF | TGCAGTGCTAGTGCCAGGGGATATTATGGCTACACCTTC
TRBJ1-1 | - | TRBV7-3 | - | CASSPPGPQAFF | TGTGCCAGCAGCCCGCCAGGGCCACAAGCTTTCTTT
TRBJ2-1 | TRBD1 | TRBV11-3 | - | CASSSRQGASNEQFF | TGTGCCAGCAGCTCCCGGCAGGGGGCCTCCAATGAGCAGTTCTTC
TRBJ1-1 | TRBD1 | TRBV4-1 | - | CASSQAPGGLTEAFF | TGCGCCAGCAGCCAAGCCCCAGGGGGTTTAACTGAAGCTTTCTTT
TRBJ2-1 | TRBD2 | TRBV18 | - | CASSPDLAGGNNEQFF | TGTGCCAGCTCACCCGATCTAGCGGGGGGGAACAATGAGCAGTTCTTC
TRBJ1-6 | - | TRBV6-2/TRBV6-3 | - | CASSPSWGDPNSPLHF | TGTGCCAGCAGTCCCTCCTGGGGAGACCCGAATTCACCCCTCCACTTT
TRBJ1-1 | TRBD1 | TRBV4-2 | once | CASSQKRGQGALWNTEAFF | TGTGCCAGCAGCCAAAAAAGGGGACAGGGGGCTTTATGGAACACTGAAGCTTTCTTT
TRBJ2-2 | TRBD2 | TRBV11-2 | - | CASSPHYGGDTGELFF | TGTGCCAGCAGCCCCCATTATGGGGGGGACACCGGGGAGCTGTTTTTT
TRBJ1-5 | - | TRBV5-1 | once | CASSLAGDQPQHF | TGCGCCAGCAGCTTGGCCGGGGATCAGCCCCAACATTTT
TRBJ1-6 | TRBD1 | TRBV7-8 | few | CASSLVAGGGYNSPLHF | TGTGCCAGCAGCTTAGTAGCAGGGGGCGGTTATAATTCACCCCTCCACTTT
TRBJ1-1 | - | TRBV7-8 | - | CASSLKAVGTQNTEAFF | TGTGCCAGCAGCTTAAAGGCGGTCGGGACACAGAACACTGAAGCTTTCTTT
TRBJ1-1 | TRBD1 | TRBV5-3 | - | CARSLRGLVNTEAFF | TGTGCCAGAAGCTTGAGGGGGCTGGTGAACACTGAAGCTTTCTTT
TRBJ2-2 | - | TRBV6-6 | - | CASWQGPNTGELFF | TGTGCCAGCTGGCAGGGGCCGAACACCGGGGAGCTGTTTTTT
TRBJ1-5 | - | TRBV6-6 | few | CASSPPGNNQPQHF | TGTGCCAGCAGCCCCCCGGGGAACAATCAGCCCCAGCATTTT
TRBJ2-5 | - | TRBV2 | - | CASNFHQETQYF | TGTGCCAGCAACTTCCACCAAGAGACCCAGTACTTC
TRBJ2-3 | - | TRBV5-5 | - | CASSLVWATPQITNTQYF | TGTGCCAGCAGCTTGGTTTGGGCAACCCCGCAGATCACGAATACGCAGTATTTT
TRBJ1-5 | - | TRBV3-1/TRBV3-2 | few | CASSHTVHQPQHF | TGTGCCAGCAGCCATACGGTCCATCAGCCCCAGCATTTT
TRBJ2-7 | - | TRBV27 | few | CASSLKDTPRYEQYF | TGTGCCAGCAGTTTAAAGGACACCCCGAGATACGAGCAGTACTTC
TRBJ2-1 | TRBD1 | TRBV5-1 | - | CASTPTPGTVYNEQFF | TGCGCCAGCACCCCGACGCCCGGGACAGTCTACAATGAGCAGTTCTTC
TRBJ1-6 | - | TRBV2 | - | CASSPGTYNSPLHF | TGTGCCAGCAGCCCCGGGACCTATAATTCACCCCTCCACTTT
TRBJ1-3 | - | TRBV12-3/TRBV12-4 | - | CASSFFEGNTIYF | TGTGCCAGCAGTTTTTTTGAGGGAAACACCATATATTTT
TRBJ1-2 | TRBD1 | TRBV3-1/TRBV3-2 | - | CASSQGGTEYGYTF | TGTGCCAGCAGCCAAGGAGGGACAGAGTATGGCTACACCTTC
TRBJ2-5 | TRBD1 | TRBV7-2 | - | CASSSQGGSETQYF | TGTGCCAGCAGCTCACAAGGGGGCTCAGAGACCCAGTACTTC
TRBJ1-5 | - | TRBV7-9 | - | CASSELREKQHF | TGTGCCAGCAGCGAACTCAGGGAAAAGCAGCATTTT
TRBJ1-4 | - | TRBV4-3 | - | CASSQDFAGHEKLFF | TGCGCCAGCAGCCAAGATTTCGCAGGGCATGAAAAACTGTTTTTT
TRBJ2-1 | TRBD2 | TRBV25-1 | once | CASSAEPGPERGNNEQFF | TGTGCCAGCAGTGCCGAGCCGGGGCCAGAGCGGGGTAACAATGAGCAGTTCTTC
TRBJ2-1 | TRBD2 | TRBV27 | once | CASSLSGGARNEQFF | TGTGCCAGCAGTTTGAGCGGGGGGGCACGTAATGAGCAGTTCTTC
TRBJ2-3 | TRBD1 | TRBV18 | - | CASSWTGSLTDTQYF | TGTGCCAGCTCCTGGACAGGGAGCCTGACAGATACGCAGTATTTT
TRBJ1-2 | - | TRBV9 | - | CASSVEAPGVAGGYGYTF | TGTGCCAGCAGCGTAGAAGCGCCGGGGGTGGCCGGGGGCTATGGCTACACCTTC
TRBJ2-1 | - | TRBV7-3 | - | CASSLSGGETEQFF | TGTGCCAGCAGCTTGTCCGGGGGAGAGACTGAGCAGTTCTTC
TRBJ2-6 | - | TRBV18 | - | CASSPSVKGRVANVLTF | TGTGCCAGCTCACCGAGTGTTAAGGGCAGGGTGGCCAACGTCCTGACTTTC
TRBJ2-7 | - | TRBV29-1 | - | CSARGGGLLYEQYF | TGCAGCGCCCGTGGTGGAGGGCTGTTGTACGAGCAGTACTTC
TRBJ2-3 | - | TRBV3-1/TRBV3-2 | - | CASSQDPATGGTQYF | TGTGCCAGCAGCCAAGATCCGGCAACCGGGGGTACGCAGTATTTT
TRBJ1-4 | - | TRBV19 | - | CASSFAGASKVF | TGTGCCAGTAGTTTTGCGGGGGCGAGTAAGGTTTTT
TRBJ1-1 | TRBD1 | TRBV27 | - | CASSLRQGVAEAFF | TGTGCCAGCAGTTTAAGACAGGGTGTTGCTGAAGCTTTCTTT
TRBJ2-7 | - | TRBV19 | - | CASSNEGGYEQYF | TGTGCCAGTAGTAACGAGGGGGGGTACGAGCAGTACTTC
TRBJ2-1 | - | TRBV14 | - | CASSQDWQGSEQFF | TGTGCCAGCAGCCAAGATTGGCAGGGGAGTGAGCAGTTCTTC
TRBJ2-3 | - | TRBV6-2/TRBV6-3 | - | CASSYSNYRTDTQYF | TGTGCCAGCAGTTACTCGAACTACCGCACAGATACGCAGTATTTT
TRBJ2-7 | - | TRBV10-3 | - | CAISEPGTYEQYF | TGTGCCATCAGTGAACCAGGGACCTACGAGCAGTACTTC
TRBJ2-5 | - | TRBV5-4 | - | CASSLDRIQETQYF | TGTGCCAGCAGCTTGGACAGAATCCAAGAGACCCAGTACTTC
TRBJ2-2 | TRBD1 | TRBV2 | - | CASNSQGNGELFF | TGTGCCAGCAACTCACAGGGGAACGGGGAGCTGTTTTTT
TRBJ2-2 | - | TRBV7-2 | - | CASSLAQGGGGELFF | TGTGCCAGCAGCTTAGCCCAGGGCGGAGGGGGGGAGCTGTTTTTT
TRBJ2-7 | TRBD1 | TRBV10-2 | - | CATRGGTGPYEQYF | TGCGCCACCAGGGGTGGGACAGGACCCTACGAGCAGTACTTC
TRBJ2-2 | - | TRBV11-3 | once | CASSLGGRTGELFF | TGTGCCAGCAGCTTAGGGGGCCGGACCGGGGAGCTGTTTTTT
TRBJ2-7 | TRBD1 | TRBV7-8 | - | CASSFGTGSSYEQYF | TGTGCCAGCAGCTTCGGGACAGGTTCTTCCTACGAGCAGTACTTC
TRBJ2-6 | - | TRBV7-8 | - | CASSFSSFGGTGANVLTF | TGTGCCAGCAGCTTTTCGTCTTTCGGGGGAACTGGGGCCAACGTCCTGACTTTC
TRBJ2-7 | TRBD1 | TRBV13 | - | CASSQGQDYEQYF | TGTGCCAGCAGCCAAGGACAGGACTACGAGCAGTACTTC
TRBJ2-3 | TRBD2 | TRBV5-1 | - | CASSLGVAGVVDTQYF | TGCGCCAGCAGCTTGGGGGTAGCGGGAGTTGTAGATACGCAGTATTTT